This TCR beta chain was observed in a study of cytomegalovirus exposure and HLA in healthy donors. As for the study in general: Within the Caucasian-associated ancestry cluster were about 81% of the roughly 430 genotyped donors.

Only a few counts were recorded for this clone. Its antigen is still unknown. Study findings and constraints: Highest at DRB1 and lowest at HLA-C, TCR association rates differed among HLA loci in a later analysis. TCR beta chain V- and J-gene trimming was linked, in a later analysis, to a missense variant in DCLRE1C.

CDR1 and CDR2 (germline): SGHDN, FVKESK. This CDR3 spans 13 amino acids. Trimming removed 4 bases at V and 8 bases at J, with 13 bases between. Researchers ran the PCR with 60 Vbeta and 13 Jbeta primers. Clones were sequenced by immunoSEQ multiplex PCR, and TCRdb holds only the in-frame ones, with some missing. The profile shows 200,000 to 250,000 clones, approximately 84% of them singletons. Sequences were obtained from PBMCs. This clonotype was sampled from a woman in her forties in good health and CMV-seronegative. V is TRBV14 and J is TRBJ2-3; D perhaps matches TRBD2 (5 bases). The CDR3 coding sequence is TGTGCCAGCAGCCCCGGGGTATCCGGTACGCAGTATTTT. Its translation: CASSPGVSGTQYF.